The 11 T cell receptor beta chains below come from one sample, sequenced in a study of Graves' ophthalmopathy and Graves' hyperthyroidism. The sequenced template was RNA, covering the TCR beta CDR3 region. Amplification began with first-round RT-PCR using HTBI primers, then second-round multiplex PCR was performed. Using its own MiXCR run on the multiplex PCR reads, TCRdb lists one record per CDR3 protein. The sample has 360,000 or so distinct CDR3 sequences, around 16% seen once; the top ten hold approximately 1.4%. The material sequenced was peripheral blood. These TCRs come from a young woman with Graves' ophthalmopathy.

This clonotype was counted a single time. The gene calls are TRBV20-1 and TRBJ2-5, with D possibly being TRBD1 (5 bases). V was shortened by 5 bases and J by 5 bases, with 18 bases between the two germline ends. Germline assignment: CDR1 DFQATT and CDR2 SNEGSKA (reference sequence). The CDR3 is 14 residues long. In DNA, the CDR3 is TGCAGTGCTCGCCTAGTCGTAAGGGGCGAGACCCAGTACTTC. The encoded protein is CSARLVVRGETQYF.

This clonotype was detected ten times or more. The genes are TRBV6-5 and TRBJ1-2; 8 nucleotides agree with TRBD1. Germline loops: CDR1 MNHEY, CDR2 SVGAGI. The CDR3 runs to 13 residues. The junction had 4 bases not matched to a gene; V was cut back by 6 bases and J by 4 bases. The CDR3 protein is CASRTDRVYGYTF. For the CDR3, the DNA is TGTGCCAGCAGGACGGACAGGGTCTATGGCTACACCTTC.

This clonotype was recorded at least ten times. This sequence joins TRBV7-3 and TRBJ2-7, with TRBD1 matching 8 bases. The CDR3 contains 15 residues. V lost 2 bases to trimming and J lost 5 bases; unmatched junction nucleotides: 8. CDR1 is SGHTA and CDR2 is FQGTGA in the germline V gene. The CDR3 sequence: CASSLLPGGGDEQYF. The CDR3, as DNA: TGTGCCAGCAGCTTATTACCAGGGGGCGGCGACGAGCAGTACTTC.

This clonotype has at least ten counts. The CDR3 bases are TGTGCCAGCAGTTATGAGACAGGGATCCCTGGAAACACCATATATTTT. It encodes CASSYETGIPGNTIYF. This chain uses TRBV2 with TRBJ1-3; 7 bases align to TRBD1. There are 16 residues in the CDR3. V dropped 5 bases and J dropped 2; count of bases not matched to a gene: 9. Germline V gene sequence: CDR1 SNHLY, CDR2 FYNNEI.

J is TRBJ1-1 and V is TRBV6-5; D call uncertain. The CDR3 has 13 residues. Per the germline V gene, CDR1 is MNHEY and CDR2 is SVGAGI. V was clipped by 4 bases and J by 4 bases, with 10 bases between them. The CDR3 bases are TGTGCCAGCAGTTCACAGAGTAGCACTGAAGCTTTCTTT. It codes for CASSSQSSTEAFF.

There are many counts of this clonotype. V gene TRBV30 combines with J gene TRBJ2-5; D may be TRBD2 (6 bases). The CDR3 loop spans 12 amino acids. The germline CDR1 and CDR2 sequences are GTSNPN and SVGIG (reference sequence). V lost 8 bases to trimming and J lost 7 bases, with 17 bases between them. DNA for the CDR3: TGTGCCACCTCCGACGGTAGCGGGACCCAGTACTTC. Its translation is CATSDGSGTQYF.

This clonotype was counted many times. V usage is TRBV20-1 and J usage is TRBJ2-7, with 10 nucleotides matching TRBD2. CDR1 and CDR2 from the germline V gene are DFQATT and SNEGSKA (reference sequence). The junction had 17 bases not matched to a gene; V was cut back by 6 bases and J by 6 bases. The CDR3 sequence is 16 residues long. The CDR3, as DNA: TGCAGTGCCCGCCCTCCGGGACTAGCGACCCTAAGCGAGCAGTACTTC. This sequence encodes CSARPPGLATLSEQYF.

Many counts were recorded for this clonotype. The chain combines TRBV12-3 or TRBV12-4 with TRBJ1-2, with a weak D call TRBD1 (5 bases). V was pared by 4 bases and J by 8 bases, with 11 bases between. This CDR3 has 12 residues. The CDR3: CASSYQGGGYTF. CDR3 nucleotides: TGTGCCAGCAGTTATCAGGGAGGAGGCTACACCTTC.

This chain links TRBV30 with TRBJ2-6; D remains unclear. Germline V gene sequence: CDR1 GTSNPN, CDR2 SVGIG (reference sequence). Trimming removed 5 bases from V and 4 bases from J, with 9 bases in between. The CDR3 is 13 residues long. The CDR3 reads CAWSGPGANVLTF. In nucleotides, the CDR3 is TGTGCCTGGTCTGGGCCCGGGGCCAACGTCCTGACTTTC.

Many counts were recorded for this clonotype. The J gene is TRBJ2-7, the V gene TRBV15; D call uncertain. V lost 5 bases and J lost 0, with 5 bases in between. The CDR3 contains 12 residues. The germline V gene encodes CDR1 LNHNV and CDR2 YYDKDF (reference sequence). CDR3 sequence reads: CATSGISYEQYF. The CDR3 region has the DNA TGTGCCACCAGCGGCATCTCCTACGAGCAGTACTTC.

The rearrangement links TRBV4-3 to TRBJ1-6, with 7 bases that match TRBD1. Germline CDR1 is LGHNA and CDR2 is YSLEER. V lost 0 bases to trimming and J lost 10 bases; unmatched junction nucleotides: 6. The CDR3 extends over 15 amino acids. This chain's CDR3 is CASSQDSRGGSPLHF. The CDR3 nucleotides are TGCGCCAGCAGCCAAGATAGCAGGGGGGGATCACCCCTCCACTTT.